This T cell receptor (beta chain) was observed in a study of T cell changes during pregnancy in multiple sclerosis. Clones were sequenced by immunoSEQ multiplex PCR, and TCRdb holds only the in-frame ones, with some missing. The table lists tens of thousands of clones, 85% to 95% of them singletons. V was cut by 8 bases and J by 1 base, with 13 bases left in between. The CDR3 covers 14 residues. Germline V gene data show CDR1 as LNHDA and CDR2 as SQIVND (reference sequence). This clonotype originated in a female donor with multiple sclerosis, enrolled in a pregnancy study. The source material was peripheral blood, sampled after pregnancy. V and J are TRBV19 and TRBJ2-3; TRBD1 is a possible D gene (5 bases). The CDR3: CASSGISGTDTQYF. CDR3 nucleotides: TGTGCCAGTTCAGGGATCTCAGGCACAGATACGCAGTATTTT.